This T cell receptor beta chain appears in the sequencing data of a study of beta chain features in type 1 diabetes. On this clone: No antigen is known for it.

All of the isolated RNA was reverse transcribed, so expressed TCRB transcripts were sequenced. Method: immunoSEQ multiplex PCR; TCRdb's copy keeps in-frame clones and lacks some. Seen here are about 160,000 clones, about 9.1% observed once, and the top ten hold 2% to 2.5%. Study-level findings and limits: Patients with type 1 diabetes carried fewer insertions and had more deletions at their VDJ junctions.

Germline-derived CDR1 and CDR2 are SGHTA and FQGNSA. V lost 5 bases and J 6 bases, leaving 17 bases between the germline ends. CDR3 size: 15 residues. This TCR derives from a woman between 18 and 30 years old in good health. The chain links TRBV7-2 to TRBJ1-5; possibly TRBD1 for D (6 bases). The specimen sequenced was central memory CD4+ T cells from blood. The CDR3 loop reads CASSHDVGAGQPQHF. The CDR3 nucleotides are TGTGCCAGCAGCCATGATGTGGGGGCGGGTCAGCCCCAGCATTTT.